Following are 6 T cell receptor beta chains from one sample sequenced in a study of cytomegalovirus exposure and HLA in healthy donors. PCR used 60 Vbeta primers and 13 Jbeta primers. The method was immunoSEQ multiplex PCR; TCRdb's version includes in-frame clones alone and lacks a portion of them. The repertoire holds just over 150,000 clones, with under 90% as singletons. The material sequenced was PBMCs. Receptor source: a man aged 18 to 29 in good health and CMV-seronegative.

The rearrangement links TRBV28 to TRBJ1-1; weak D call: TRBD1 (6 bases). The CDR3 sequence is 14 residues long. The germline CDR1 and CDR2 sequences are MDHEN and SYDVKM. The V end lost 2 bases, the J end lost 7 bases, and 14 bases lay between the germline ends. CDR3 sequence (DNA): TGTGCCAGCAGTTTAGGTTCTCCGGACAGTGAAGCTTTCTTT. It specifies CASSLGSPDSEAFF.

The chain carries TRBV10-3 and TRBJ2-3; weak D call: TRBD2 (5 bases). The V and J ends lost 4 bases and 5 bases respectively, with 19 bases between them. Per germline, CDR1 ENHRY and CDR2 SYGVKD. There are 16 residues in the CDR3. Here the CDR3 DNA reads TGTGCCATCAGTGTGGCTAGTACCGGAGGTCAAGATACGCAGTATTTT. Residues: CAISVASTGGQDTQYF.

The chain has TRBV6-5 and TRBJ2-7; D is unclear. CDR1 MNHEY and CDR2 SVGAGI come from the germline V gene. The CDR3 totals 14 residues. V was cut by 6 bases and J by 4 bases, with 16 bases left in between. As DNA, the CDR3 is TGTGCCAGCAGAGCGTCACGGCCGACGTACGAGCAGTACTTC. Translated: CASRASRPTYEQYF.

V and J are TRBV5-4 and TRBJ1-6; a possible D gene is TRBD1 (5 bases). CDR1 is SGHNT and CDR2 is YYREEE in the germline V gene (reference sequence). The CDR3 sequence is 14 residues long. V was pared by 0 bases and J by 6 bases, with 7 bases between. In DNA, the CDR3 is TGTGCCAGCAGCTTGGAAGGGGTTAATTCACCCCTCCACTTT. It codes for CASSLEGVNSPLHF.

V and J are TRBV5-1 and TRBJ2-7; D gene uncertain. From germline, CDR1 is SGHRS and CDR2 YFSETQ. The CDR3 has 14 residues. V shed 0 bases and J shed 3 bases, with 10 bases lying between them. DNA for the CDR3: TGCGCCAGCAGCTTGGAGGTTTCGGGCTACGAGCAGTACTTC. Translation gives CASSLEVSGYEQYF.

The chain has TRBV5-6 and TRBJ2-7, with a weak D call TRBD1 (6 bases). V was clipped by 0 bases and J by 11 bases, with 24 bases between them. This CDR3 is built from 16 residues. Germline values: CDR1 SGHDT, CDR2 YYEEEE. This chain's CDR3 is CASSLGFEGHRLGKYF. CDR3 nucleotides: TGTGCCAGCAGCTTGGGGTTTGAGGGACACCGACTGGGGAAGTACTTC.